The rows below give T cell receptor beta chains drawn from one sample of a study of OX40 agonist ivuxolimab in advanced cancers. Assay: immunoSEQ multiplex PCR; the TCRdb copy retains only in-frame clones and omits some. Of 30,000 or so clones in the sample, approximately 80% were seen once. Sample: CD4+ or CD8+ T cells sorted from blood, taken in a trial of the OX40 agonist ivuxolimab. The receptors shown here come from an adult with an advanced solid tumor such as melanoma, head and neck, liver or kidney cancer. CDR3s include the opening cysteine and the closing phenylalanine or tryptophan. D genes are given only for firm matches. Size tells how often a clone was seen (once, few, many) or the class of an expanded clone, and some rows leave it out.

size | J | D | V | CDR3 | DNA
few | TRBJ2-7 | . | TRBV7-8 | CAILRGSRDEQYF | TGTGCCATCCTACGGGGTAGCCGGGACGAGCAGTACTTC
. | TRBJ2-7 | . | TRBV29-1 | CSVEVGPEQYF | TGCAGCGTTGAAGTCGGCCCCGAGCAGTACTTC
. | TRBJ1-5 | . | TRBV6-5 | CASSPRGVTNQPQHF | TGTGCCAGCAGTCCTCGGGGAGTGACCAATCAGCCCCAGCATTTT
. | TRBJ2-7 | . | TRBV9 | CASSEEGGRGAGEQYF | TGTGCCAGCAGCGAAGAGGGGGGCCGCGGAGCAGGCGAGCAGTACTTC
. | TRBJ2-6 | TRBD1 | TRBV5-1 | CASSPGTGGFGANVLTF | TGCGCCAGCAGCCCCGGGACAGGGGGCTTCGGGGCCAACGTCCTGACTTTC
. | TRBJ1-4 | . | TRBV19 | CARTGATNEKLFF | TGTGCCAGGACTGGTGCAACTAATGAAAAACTGTTTTTT
. | TRBJ2-3 | TRBD2 | TRBV15 | CATSRDSSSGGISTDTQYF | TGTGCCACCAGCAGAGATTCGTCTAGCGGGGGTATTAGCACAGATACGCAGTATTTT
once | TRBJ2-5 | . | TRBV6-1 | CASSEAPPGAEQYF | TGTGCCAGCAGTGAAGCCCCTCCGGGGGCTGAGCAGTACTTC
. | TRBJ2-3 | . | TRBV30 | CAWSPFLLVDTQYF | TGTGCCTGGAGCCCTTTTCTTCTCGTGGATACGCAGTATTTT
. | TRBJ1-2 | . | TRBV5-8 | CASSLPRINNYGYTF | TGTGCCAGCAGCTTGCCGCGGATTAATAACTATGGCTACACCTTC
. | TRBJ2-7 | TRBD2 | TRBV11-2 | CASSLAAGSGESYEQYF | TGTGCCAGCAGCTTAGCTGCCGGCAGCGGGGAGTCCTACGAGCAGTACTTC
. | TRBJ1-5 | TRBD1 | TRBV19 | CASRQGEYQPQHF | TGTGCCAGCAGACAGGGTGAATATCAGCCCCAGCATTTT
. | TRBJ2-5 | TRBD2 | TRBV5-6 | CASSFGLAGGNQETQYF | TGTGCCAGCAGCTTTGGGCTAGCGGGAGGGAACCAAGAGACCCAGTACTTC
. | TRBJ2-7 | . | TRBV6-5 | CASSYSNQGRIDEQYF | TGTGCCAGCAGTTACTCGAACCAGGGGAGAATAGACGAGCAGTACTTC
. | TRBJ2-1 | . | TRBV9 | CASSAQDLNEQFF | TGTGCCAGCAGCGCACAGGATCTCAATGAGCAGTTCTTC
few | TRBJ2-3 | TRBD2 | TRBV7-2 | CASSHEGLAGTDTQYF | TGTGCCAGCAGCCACGAGGGACTAGCGGGCACAGATACGCAGTATTTT
. | TRBJ1-1 | TRBD1 | TRBV7-3 | CASSLMGQSITEAFF | TGTGCCAGCAGCTTAATGGGACAGTCGATCACTGAAGCTTTCTTT
. | TRBJ2-2 | . | TRBV7-9 | CASSSFGRGNTGELFF | TGTGCCAGCAGCTCATTCGGGCGGGGGAACACCGGGGAGCTGTTTTTT
. | TRBJ2-2 | TRBD1 | TRBV19 | CASRQGSNTGELFF | TGTGCCAGTAGACAGGGGTCGAACACCGGGGAGCTGTTTTTT
once | TRBJ2-5 | TRBD2 | TRBV7-6 | CASSPRAGSQETQYF | TGTGCCAGCAGCCCGCGAGCGGGAAGCCAAGAGACCCAGTACTTC
. | TRBJ1-1 | TRBD1 | TRBV5-1 | CASSLTGPETEAFF | TGCGCCAGCAGTCTGACAGGGCCAGAAACTGAAGCTTTCTTT
. | TRBJ2-3 | . | TRBV5-1 | CASNLGGGLARDTQYF | TGCGCCAGCAACCTGGGCGGGGGCCTAGCGCGAGATACGCAGTATTTT
. | TRBJ1-6 | . | TRBV10-2 | CASVPSGGNNSPLHF | TGCGCCAGCGTCCCCTCTGGGGGCAATAATTCACCCCTCCACTTT
. | TRBJ2-5 | TRBD1 | TRBV5-4 | CASSSSTGALQETQYF | TGTGCCAGCAGCTCGTCGACAGGGGCTCTCCAAGAGACCCAGTACTTC
. | TRBJ2-1 | TRBD2 | TRBV5-6 | CASSFRGGWFF | TGTGCCAGCAGCTTTCGGGGGGGCTGGTTCTTC
. | TRBJ1-2 | TRBD1 | TRBV7-2 | CASSLYTGTGDGYTF | TGTGCCAGCAGTTTATATACCGGGACAGGGGATGGCTACACCTTC
. | TRBJ1-1 | . | TRBV19 | CASSINERGSAFF | TGTGCCAGTAGTATAAATGAACGCGGGTCCGCTTTCTTT
. | TRBJ1-2 | TRBD1 | TRBV5-4 | CASSLGTGPYGYTF | TGTGCCAGCAGCTTGGGGACAGGGCCCTATGGCTACACCTTC
. | TRBJ1-2 | . | TRBV13 | CASSAFGQNYGYTF | TGTGCCAGCAGCGCCTTTGGACAGAACTATGGCTACACCTTC
. | TRBJ1-4 | . | TRBV9 | CASSTRPGGLNNEKLFF | TGTGCCAGCAGCACACGTCCTGGGGGCTTAAACAATGAAAAACTGTTTTTT
. | TRBJ2-6 | . | TRBV7-8 | CASSPDGANVLTF | TGTGCCAGCAGCCCCGATGGGGCCAACGTCCTGACTTTC
few | TRBJ2-7 | . | TRBV2 | CASSDPGAGFYEQYF | TGTGCCAGCAGTGACCCGGGAGCTGGTTTCTACGAGCAGTACTTC
. | TRBJ2-6 | TRBD1 | TRBV27 | CASSSLPGTGGAGANVLTF | TGTGCCAGCAGTTCCCTACCCGGGACAGGGGGCGCTGGGGCCAACGTCCTGACTTTC